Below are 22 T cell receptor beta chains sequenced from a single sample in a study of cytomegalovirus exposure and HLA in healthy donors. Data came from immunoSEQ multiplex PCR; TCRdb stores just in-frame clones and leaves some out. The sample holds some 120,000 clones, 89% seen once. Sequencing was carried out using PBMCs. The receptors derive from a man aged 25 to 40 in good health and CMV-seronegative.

The CDR3: CASSSFQGKGTNEKLFF. CDR3 DNA: TGTGCCAGCAGTAGCTTTCAGGGAAAGGGAACTAATGAAAAACTGTTTTTT. The chain joins TRBV27 to TRBJ1-4; TRBD1 might be the D (5 bases). V was trimmed by 5 bases and J by 1 base, leaving 17 bases between them. Germline V gives CDR1 MNHEY, CDR2 SMNVEV (reference sequence). The CDR3 contains 17 residues.

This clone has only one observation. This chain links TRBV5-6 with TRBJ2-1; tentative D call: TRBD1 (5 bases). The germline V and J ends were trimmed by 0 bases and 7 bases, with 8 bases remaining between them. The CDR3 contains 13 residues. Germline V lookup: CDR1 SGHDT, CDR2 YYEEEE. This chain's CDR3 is CASSLAGSNEQFF. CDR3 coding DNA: TGTGCCAGCAGCTTGGCAGGGTCTAATGAGCAGTTCTTC.

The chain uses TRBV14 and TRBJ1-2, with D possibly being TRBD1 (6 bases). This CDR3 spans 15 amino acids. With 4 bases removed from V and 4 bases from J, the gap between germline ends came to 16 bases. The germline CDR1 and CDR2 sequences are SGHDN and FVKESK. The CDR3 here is CASSPRQDIRYGYTF. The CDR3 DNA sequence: TGTGCCAGCAGCCCAAGACAGGACATCCGCTATGGCTACACCTTC.

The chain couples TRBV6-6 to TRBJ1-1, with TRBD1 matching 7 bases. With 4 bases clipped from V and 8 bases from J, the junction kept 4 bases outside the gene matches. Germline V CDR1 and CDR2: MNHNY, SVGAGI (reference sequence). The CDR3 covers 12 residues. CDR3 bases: TGTGCCAGCAGTTTCCCACAGGGGGAAGCTTTCTTT. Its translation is CASSFPQGEAFF.

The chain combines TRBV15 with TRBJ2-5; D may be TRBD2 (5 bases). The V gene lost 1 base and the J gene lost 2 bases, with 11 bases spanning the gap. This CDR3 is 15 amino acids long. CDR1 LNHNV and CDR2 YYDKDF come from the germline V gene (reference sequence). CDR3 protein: CATSRATRGQETQYF. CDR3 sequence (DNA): TGTGCCACCAGCAGAGCCACCAGAGGGCAAGAGACCCAGTACTTC.

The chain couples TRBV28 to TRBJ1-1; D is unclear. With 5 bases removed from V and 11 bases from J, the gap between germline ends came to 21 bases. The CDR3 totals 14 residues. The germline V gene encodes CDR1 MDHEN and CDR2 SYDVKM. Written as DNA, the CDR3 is TGTGCCAGCAGTCCGGGGAAGACCCCAATCCGGGCTTTCTTT. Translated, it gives CASSPGKTPIRAFF.

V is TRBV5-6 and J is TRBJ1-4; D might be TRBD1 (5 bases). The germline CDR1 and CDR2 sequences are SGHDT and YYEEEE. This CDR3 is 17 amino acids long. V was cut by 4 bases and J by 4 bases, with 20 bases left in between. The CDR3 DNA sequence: TGTGCCAGCAGCCCCGATGGGGGGTCCTGGGGTAATGAAAAACTGTTTTTT. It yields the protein CASSPDGGSWGNEKLFF.

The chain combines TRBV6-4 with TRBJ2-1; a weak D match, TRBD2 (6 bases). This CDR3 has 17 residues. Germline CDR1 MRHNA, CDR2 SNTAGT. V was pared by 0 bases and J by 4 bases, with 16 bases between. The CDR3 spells CASSDSNPLAPYNEQFF. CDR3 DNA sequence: TGTGCCAGCAGTGACTCGAATCCGCTAGCGCCTTACAATGAGCAGTTCTTC.

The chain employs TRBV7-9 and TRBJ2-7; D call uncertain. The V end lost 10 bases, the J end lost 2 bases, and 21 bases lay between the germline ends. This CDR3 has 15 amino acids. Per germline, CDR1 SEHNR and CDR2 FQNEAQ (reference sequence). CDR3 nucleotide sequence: TGTGCCACCCTGAATTGGCAGGCCGTAACCTACGAGCAGTACTTC. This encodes CATLNWQAVTYEQYF.

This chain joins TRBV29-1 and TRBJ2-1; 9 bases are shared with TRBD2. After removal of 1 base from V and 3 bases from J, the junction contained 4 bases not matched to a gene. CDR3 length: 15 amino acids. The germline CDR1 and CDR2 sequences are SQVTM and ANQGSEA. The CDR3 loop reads CSVEGAGGLYNEQFF. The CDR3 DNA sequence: TGCAGCGTTGAAGGTGCGGGGGGGCTCTACAATGAGCAGTTCTTC.

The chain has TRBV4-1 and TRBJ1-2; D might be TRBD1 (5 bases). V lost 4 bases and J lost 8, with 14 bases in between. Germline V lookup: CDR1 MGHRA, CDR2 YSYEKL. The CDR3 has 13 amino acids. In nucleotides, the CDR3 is TGCGCCAGCAGCCTGGTTCCGGGGGAAGGCTACACCTTC. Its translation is CASSLVPGEGYTF.

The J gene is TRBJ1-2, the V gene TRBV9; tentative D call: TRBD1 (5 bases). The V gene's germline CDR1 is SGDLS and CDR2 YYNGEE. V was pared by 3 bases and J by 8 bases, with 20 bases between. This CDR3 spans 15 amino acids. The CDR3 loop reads CASSANGGGFQGYTF. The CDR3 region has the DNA TGTGCCAGCAGCGCCAACGGGGGTGGATTTCAAGGCTACACCTTC.

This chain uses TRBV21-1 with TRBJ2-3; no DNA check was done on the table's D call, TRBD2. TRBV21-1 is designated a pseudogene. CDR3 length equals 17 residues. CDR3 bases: TGTGCCAGCAGCAAAGCCCGGGGGGGGTGGTTGCCAGATACGCAGTATTTT. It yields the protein CASSKARGGWLPDTQYF.

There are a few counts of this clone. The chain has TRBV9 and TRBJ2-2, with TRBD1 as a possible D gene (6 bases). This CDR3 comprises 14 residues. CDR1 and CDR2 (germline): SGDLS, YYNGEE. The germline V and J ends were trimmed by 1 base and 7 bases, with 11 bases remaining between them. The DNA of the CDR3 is TGTGCCAGCAGCGTAAGGGGGTATGACGGGGAGCTGTTTTTT. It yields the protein CASSVRGYDGELFF.

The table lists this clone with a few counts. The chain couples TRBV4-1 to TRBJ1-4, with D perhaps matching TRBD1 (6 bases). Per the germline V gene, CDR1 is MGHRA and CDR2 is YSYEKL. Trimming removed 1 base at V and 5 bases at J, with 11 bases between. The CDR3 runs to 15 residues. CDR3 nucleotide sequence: TGCGCCAGCAGCCAAGGTATGGGGGCGAATGAAAAACTGTTTTTT. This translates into CASSQGMGANEKLFF.

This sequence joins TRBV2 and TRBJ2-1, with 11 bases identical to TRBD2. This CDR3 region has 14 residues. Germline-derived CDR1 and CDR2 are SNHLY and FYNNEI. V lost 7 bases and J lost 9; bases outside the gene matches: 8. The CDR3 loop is CASTRAGTSGEQFF. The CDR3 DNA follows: TGTGCCAGCACCCGAGCCGGGACTAGCGGTGAGCAGTTCTTC.

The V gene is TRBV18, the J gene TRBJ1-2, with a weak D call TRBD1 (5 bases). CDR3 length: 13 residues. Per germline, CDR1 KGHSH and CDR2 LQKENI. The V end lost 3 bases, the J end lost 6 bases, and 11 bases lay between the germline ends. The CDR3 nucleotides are TGTGCCAGCTCACCCGGGGCGGGGGATGGCTACACCTTC. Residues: CASSPGAGDGYTF.

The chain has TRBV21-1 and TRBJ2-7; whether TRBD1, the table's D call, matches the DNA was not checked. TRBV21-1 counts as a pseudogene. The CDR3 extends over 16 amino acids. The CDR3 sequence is CASSNLHFPWTGGEYF. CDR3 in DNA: TGTGCCAGCAGCAACCTACACTTCCCTTGGACAGGGGGCGAGTACTTC.

CDR3 bases: TGTGCCAGCTCACCTGGCAGGGGGTCGGGTCAGCCCCAGCATTTT. It is translated as CASSPGRGSGQPQHF. V usage is TRBV18 and J usage is TRBJ1-5; TRBD1 matches at 7 bases. The CDR3 is 15 amino acids. V was clipped by 3 bases and J by 6 bases; unmatched bases: 8. CDR1 and CDR2 from the germline V gene are KGHSH and LQKENI.

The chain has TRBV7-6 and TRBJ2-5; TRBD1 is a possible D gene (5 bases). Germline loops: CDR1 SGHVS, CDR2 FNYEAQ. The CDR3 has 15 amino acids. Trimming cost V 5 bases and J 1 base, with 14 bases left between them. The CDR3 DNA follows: TGTGCCAGCAGCCCGAACCGACAGCCCCAAGAGACCCAGTACTTC. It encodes CASSPNRQPQETQYF.

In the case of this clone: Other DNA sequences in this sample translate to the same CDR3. Written as DNA, the CDR3 is TGCGCCAGCAGCCAAGGGCAGGGGAGCAATCAGCCCCAGCATTTT. Its translation is CASSQGQGSNQPQHF. The chain uses TRBV4-1 and TRBJ1-5, with a tentative D call TRBD1 (6 bases). The CDR3 is 15 amino acids. The V and J ends lost 1 base and 1 base respectively, with 8 bases between them. Germline V CDR1 and CDR2: MGHRA, YSYEKL.

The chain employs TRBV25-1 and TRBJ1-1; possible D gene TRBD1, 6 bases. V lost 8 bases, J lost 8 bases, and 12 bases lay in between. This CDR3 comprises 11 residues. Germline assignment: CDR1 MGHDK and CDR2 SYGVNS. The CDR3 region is CASASGQEAFF. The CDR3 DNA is TGTGCCAGCGCCTCTGGACAGGAAGCTTTCTTT.